The 5 T cell receptor beta chains given below trace back to one sample, sequenced in a study of blood T cell repertoires in COVID-19. Only in-frame clones appear in the TCRdb table, and some are missing; sequencing was by immunoSEQ multiplex PCR. The sample has 200,000 to 250,000 clones; about nine tenths are singletons. Sequencing input: peripheral blood. The receptors shown here come from a man aged 45 to 65 with COVID-19, enrolled during active disease.

The chain couples TRBV19 to TRBJ1-2; TRBD1 agrees at 11 bases. CDR1 is LNHDA and CDR2 is SQIVND in the germline V gene (reference sequence). The CDR3 has 16 amino acids. Unmatched junction bases numbered 10, after V lost 6 bases and J lost 4 bases. CDR3 sequence reads: CASRRTGGAERYGYTF. DNA for the CDR3: TGTGCCAGTAGACGGACAGGGGGCGCCGAGCGCTATGGCTACACCTTC.

This chain uses TRBV7-9 with TRBJ1-1; 8 nucleotides agree with TRBD1. Germline V gene sequence: CDR1 SEHNR, CDR2 FQNEAQ (reference sequence). J lost 8 bases, V lost 4 bases, and 6 bases had no gene match. This CDR3 has 13 amino acids. CDR3 coding DNA: TGTGCCAGCAGCTCCCGGACAGGGATCGAAGCTTTCTTT. It translates to CASSSRTGIEAFF.

The gene calls are TRBV12-3 or TRBV12-4 and TRBJ2-3; D not resolved. The V end was cut by 6 bases, the J end by 4 bases, with 8 bases between. The CDR3 extends over 12 amino acids. The CDR3 DNA is TGTGCCAGCAGGGCGGTGGCAGATACGCAGTATTTT. It codes for CASRAVADTQYF.

J is TRBJ2-3 and V is TRBV6-2 or TRBV6-3; 8 bases fit TRBD1. Trimming took 5 bases from V and 1 from J; bases not matched to a gene: 5. CDR3 length: 15 amino acids. The germline CDR1 and CDR2 sequences are MNHEY and SVGEGT. The CDR3 sequence is CASSPGGARTDTQYF. The CDR3 bases are TGTGCCAGCAGTCCAGGGGGCGCCCGCACAGATACGCAGTATTTT.

J is TRBJ2-3 and V is TRBV6-2 or TRBV6-3; TRBD2 is a possible D gene (7 bases). The V and J ends lost 0 bases and 1 base respectively, with 17 bases between them. Looked up from germline, CDR1 is MNHEY and CDR2 is SVGEGT. The CDR3 is made up of 18 amino acids. The CDR3 loop reads CASSYSSVPGGRTDTQYF. CDR3 nucleotides: TGTGCCAGCAGTTACTCGAGTGTTCCCGGGGGGCGCACAGATACGCAGTATTTT.